The present T cell receptor (beta chain) was sequenced within a study of shared clonotypes between healthy human individuals. The trim removed 4 bases at V and 5 bases at J, leaving 12 bases unmatched. This CDR3 spans 17 amino acids. Germline V CDR1 and CDR2: SGHTS, YDEGEE. Deep-level settings were used for running the assay. Clones were sequenced by immunoSEQ multiplex PCR, and TCRdb holds only the in-frame ones, with some missing. The sample has 300,000 or so clones; less than 85% are singletons. Every contributor of samples was a Caucasian grown-up residing in Nashville, Tennessee. This receptor was identified in a young man in good health. This sequence joins TRBV5-8 and TRBJ1-2; the match to TRBD1 covers 12 bases. The source material was memory CD4+ T cells sorted from blood. The subset is: CD45RA-negative fraction. The CDR3 DNA reads as TGTGCCAGCAGCCCTTGGGGGACAGGGGGCGCAGGGTATGGCTACACCTTC. Encoded protein: CASSPWGTGGAGYGYTF.